What follows are 17 T cell receptor beta chains derived from one specimen sequenced in a study of T cell changes during pregnancy in multiple sclerosis. Clones were sequenced by immunoSEQ multiplex PCR, and TCRdb holds only the in-frame ones, with some missing. The sample includes 77,000 or so clones, 80% to 95% seen only once; the top ten take around 0.75%. This sample comprised peripheral blood, obtained in the second trimester of pregnancy. These receptors all stem from a female donor in good health, enrolled as a control in a pregnancy study.

The CDR3 loop is CASSQDSNQPQHF. As DNA, the CDR3 is TGCGCCAGCAGCCAGGATAGCAATCAGCCCCAGCATTTT. The V gene is TRBV5-1, the J gene TRBJ1-5; D ambiguous. The germline V gene has CDR1 SGHRS and CDR2 YFSETQ. The length of the CDR3 is 13 residues. Trimming stripped 4 bases from V and 0 bases from J, with 5 bases between.

The chain has TRBV19 and TRBJ1-5, with 7 bases fitting TRBD1. From germline, CDR1 is LNHDA and CDR2 SQIVND (reference sequence). V lost 5 bases and J lost 3; bases outside the gene matches: 7. This CDR3 is 15 amino acids long. The CDR3 coding sequence is TGTGCCAGTAGTTCCGGGACAGCTTACAATCAGCCCCAGCATTTT. Translation gives CASSSGTAYNQPQHF.

On this clone itself: The same CDR3 also results from other DNA sequences found in this sample. The J gene is TRBJ2-3, the V gene TRBV9, with 8 bases identical to TRBD2. V lost 0 bases to trimming and J lost 3 bases; unmatched junction nucleotides: 3. The CDR3 has 15 amino acids. Germline V gene lookup returns CDR1 SGDLS and CDR2 YYNGEE. DNA of the CDR3: TGTGCCAGCAGCGTAGGGGGCGGGGGGACAGATACGCAGTATTTT. Protein: CASSVGGGGTDTQYF.

J is TRBJ2-1 and V is TRBV27; TRBD2 agrees at 14 bases. The V gene's germline CDR1 is MNHEY and CDR2 SMNVEV (reference sequence). The V and J ends lost 5 bases and 0 bases, in that order; junction bases with no gene match: 6. The CDR3 consists of 18 residues. DNA of the CDR3: TGTGCCAGCAGTCCGGGACTAGCGGGGGAGCACTCCTACAATGAGCAGTTCTTC. It yields the protein CASSPGLAGEHSYNEQFF.

The rearrangement uses TRBV5-8 and TRBJ2-3; TRBD2 aligns across 10 bases. Germline values: CDR1 SGHTS, CDR2 YDEGEE. V dropped 4 bases and J dropped 4; count of bases not matched to a gene: 3. CDR3 length equals 14 residues. The CDR3 nucleotides read TGTGCCAGCAGCCCAGGGACTAGCGCAGATACGCAGTATTTT. This gives the protein CASSPGTSADTQYF. Complete variable domain (other parts from reference TRBV5-8 and TRBJ2-3): EAGVTQSPTHLIKTRGQQATLRCSPISGHTSVYWYQQALGLGLQFLLWYDEGEERNRGNFPPRFSGRQFPNYSSELNVNALELEDSALYLCASSPGTSADTQYFGPGTRLTVL.

The chain combines TRBV6-5 with TRBJ1-5; 8 positions match TRBD1. The germline V gene has CDR1 MNHEY and CDR2 SVGAGI. J gave up 1 base and V 5 bases, and 1 base lay outside the gene matches. The CDR3 contains 14 residues. CDR3 region: CASSGQGSNQPQHF. The CDR3 DNA follows: TGTGCCAGCAGTGGACAGGGAAGCAATCAGCCCCAGCATTTT.

The V and J genes are TRBV4-1 and TRBJ2-3; TRBD2 matches at 14 bases. The trim removed 5 bases at V and 6 bases at J, leaving 7 bases unmatched. The CDR3 runs to 16 residues. The germline V gene encodes CDR1 MGHRA and CDR2 YSYEKL. CDR3 sequence: CASSSTSGGEWDTQYF. Here the CDR3 DNA reads TGCGCCAGCAGCTCGACTAGCGGGGGGGAGTGGGATACGCAGTATTTT.

The CDR3 sequence is CASSALGTGNWNGYTF. In DNA form, the CDR3 reads TGTGCCAGTAGTGCCTTAGGGACAGGGAATTGGAATGGCTACACCTTC. The genes are TRBV19 and TRBJ1-2; 9 nucleotides align to TRBD1. The CDR3 extends over 16 amino acids. Germline CDR1 reads LNHDA; CDR2 reads SQIVND (reference sequence). Trimming took 5 bases from V and 6 from J; bases not matched to a gene: 13.

This chain uses TRBV9 with TRBJ1-1, with TRBD1 identical over 7 bases. The CDR3 has 15 amino acids. The V gene's germline CDR1 is SGDLS and CDR2 YYNGEE. The junction had 8 bases not matched to a gene; V was cut back by 0 bases and J by 6 bases. CDR3 in DNA: TGTGCCAGCAGCGTAGCCCAGACAGGGCCCCCTGAAGCTTTCTTT. Its translation: CASSVAQTGPPEAFF.

The chain joins TRBV7-3 to TRBJ1-1, with a weak D call TRBD1 (5 bases). In germline, CDR1 is SGHTA, CDR2 FQGTGA. This CDR3 comprises 13 residues. Trimming cost V 5 bases and J 1 base, with 8 bases left between them. CDR3 nucleotide sequence: TGTGCCAGCAGCATAGACAGGAACACTGAAGCTTTCTTT. This sequence encodes CASSIDRNTEAFF.

The J gene is TRBJ2-7, the V gene TRBV11-2; no clear D. Germline V CDR1 and CDR2: SGHAT, FQNNGV. There are 13 residues in the CDR3. V lost 1 base to trimming and J lost 2 bases, with 6 bases between them. In DNA, the CDR3 is TGTGCCAGCAGCTTAGTAGCACCCTACGAGCAGTACTTC. Translating gives CASSLVAPYEQYF.

The chain has TRBV5-4 and TRBJ2-2; the D gene is possibly TRBD1 (8 bases). The CDR3 is 17 residues long. CDR1 SGHNT and CDR2 YYREEE come from the germline V gene (reference sequence). Trimming removed 4 bases from V and 6 bases from J, with 22 bases in between. In DNA form, the CDR3 reads TGTGCCAGCAGCCCCTCCGCGGGGGCAGGGGGCGCCGGGGAGCTGTTTTTT. It codes for CASSPSAGAGGAGELFF.

V is TRBV19 and J is TRBJ1-4, with TRBD1 matching 9 bases. Germline trimming cut 7 bases from V and 5 bases from J; bases unmatched to any gene: 5. This CDR3 has 14 amino acids. Germline-derived CDR1 and CDR2 are LNHDA and SQIVND (reference sequence). In nucleotides, the CDR3 is TGTGCCAGTATGGACAGGGGATTGAATGAAAAACTGTTTTTT. Translated, it gives CASMDRGLNEKLFF.

The V call is TRBV15, the J call TRBJ2-7; possible D gene TRBD2, 6 bases. Germline CDR1 LNHNV, CDR2 YYDKDF (reference sequence). The CDR3 runs 15 residues. V lost 0 bases to trimming and J lost 3 bases, with 12 bases between them. CDR3 residues: CATSREGGKFYEQYF. As DNA, the CDR3 is TGTGCCACCAGCAGAGAGGGAGGAAAGTTCTACGAGCAGTACTTC.

The CDR3 region has the DNA TGTGCCTGGAGTGTACTAGCGAGGGCTCTCACCGGGGAGCTGTTTTTT. Residues: CAWSVLARALTGELFF. The chain employs TRBV30 and TRBJ2-2, with 7 bases fitting TRBD2. Germline values: CDR1 GTSNPN, CDR2 SVGIG (reference sequence). The V gene end was trimmed by 0 bases and the J gene end by 4 bases; junction bases not matched to a gene: 8. The CDR3 sequence is 16 residues long.

The chain carries TRBV7-2 and TRBJ2-7; TRBD2 matches 10 bases. This CDR3 has 16 residues. Germline V gene data show CDR1 as SGHTA and CDR2 as FQGNSA. Germline trimming cut 0 bases from V and 0 bases from J; bases unmatched to any gene: 2. CDR3 loop: CASSLALAGVSYEQYF. The CDR3 bases are TGTGCCAGCAGCTTAGCCCTAGCGGGGGTCTCCTACGAGCAGTACTTC.

This chain joins TRBV7-2 and TRBJ1-5; the match to TRBD1 covers 10 bases. Trimming cost V 9 bases and J 3 bases; bases outside gene matches: 2. Germline V lookup: CDR1 SGHTA, CDR2 FQGNSA. This CDR3 has 13 amino acids. Here the CDR3 DNA reads TGTGCCAGTGGGACAGGGGTCAATCAGCCCCAGCATTTT. Translating gives CASGTGVNQPQHF.